This T cell receptor (beta chain) came from a study of PD-1 blockade in classical Hodgkin lymphoma. Generated by immunoSEQ multiplex PCR, the TCRdb table keeps only in-frame clones and is missing some. Found here are nearly 20,000 clones, less than 85% of them singletons; the top ten hold about 41%. This clone was picked up one time. Its cognate antigen is unknown. Trimming cost V 5 bases and J 5 bases, with 12 bases left between them. The germline gives CDR1 GTSNPN, CDR2 SVGIG (reference sequence). The CDR3 has 12 residues. The time point denotes: cycle 4 day 1 (C4D1), after five to seven weeks of nivolumab. All patients relapsed after autologous stem cell transplantation, and brentuximab vedotin exposure varied. Whole-study findings and limits: Patients starting nivolumab under 1 year after ASCT were excluded. Significantly greater TCR diversity emerged by C4D1 in CD4+ cells but not CD8+ cells.

The source is a human donor with classical Hodgkin lymphoma. The V call is TRBV30, the J call TRBJ1-2; D possibly corresponds to TRBD1 (5 bases). Here the sequenced sample was peripheral blood mononuclear cells (PBMCs), taken before the fourth cycle of nivolumab. The CDR3 bases are TGTGCCTGGGAAGGGACTCTATATGGCTACACCTTC. It encodes CAWEGTLYGYTF.